The 28 T cell receptor beta chains below were found in one sample sequenced in a study of post-analysis software for immune sequencing data. These receptors have no known antigen. Overall study findings and caveats: In patients, five or six TRBV segments were more frequent than in controls, with TRBV5-6, TRBV5-1 and TRBV20-1 among them.

The TCR beta cDNA libraries contained unique molecular identifiers. Using its own MiXCR run on the PCR reads, TCRdb lists one record per CDR3 protein. The repertoire holds 800,000 to 950,000 distinct CDR3 sequences, with around 53% as singletons. The sequencing sample was made of blood. These receptors came from a girl aged 5-17 years with multiple sclerosis.

This clonotype came up a few times. This chain joins TRBV29-1 and TRBJ1-2; possible D gene TRBD1, 5 bases. The germline gives CDR1 SQVTM, CDR2 ANQGSEA. Trimming removed 3 bases at V and 2 bases at J, with 19 bases between. CDR3 size: 16 residues. CDR3 nucleotide sequence: TGCAGCGTTGATCCCCGCTCACAGGCCGCAAACTATGGCTACACCTTC. It translates to CSVDPRSQAANYGYTF.

This sequence joins TRBV20-1 and TRBJ2-3, with D maybe TRBD2 (6 bases). CDR3 length equals 14 residues. Germline V gives CDR1 DFQATT, CDR2 SNEGSKA (reference sequence). Trimming pared 3 bases from V and 8 bases from J, leaving 18 bases between. The CDR3 coding sequence is TGCAGTGCTAGGGAGAGGTTACGGACTACTACGCAGTATTTT. As protein: CSARERLRTTTQYF.

The chain recombines TRBV7-2 with TRBJ1-2, with 7 bases matching TRBD1. Germline CDR1 and CDR2: SGHTA and FQGNSA. V dropped 5 bases and J dropped 3; count of bases not matched to a gene: 9. This CDR3 spans 15 amino acids. The chain's CDR3 is CASSGRRGADYGYTF. CDR3 DNA sequence: TGTGCCAGCAGCGGACGCAGGGGGGCGGACTATGGCTACACCTTC.

The chain has TRBV7-6 and TRBJ2-3; 8 bases align to TRBD2. Trimming took 5 bases from V and 1 from J; bases not matched to a gene: 5. Germline V lookup: CDR1 SGHVS, CDR2 FNYEAQ. The length of the CDR3 is 15 residues. The CDR3 DNA follows: TGTGCCAGCAGCGACGGGACTAGAGGCACAGATACGCAGTATTTT. Translating gives CASSDGTRGTDTQYF.

V and J are TRBV18 and TRBJ2-7, with D perhaps TRBD2 (6 bases). Germline-derived CDR1 and CDR2 are KGHSH and LQKENI. Trimming took 2 bases from V and 6 from J, leaving 14 bases between them. The CDR3 extends over 14 amino acids. The CDR3, as DNA: TGTGCCAGCTCACCAAAGCGACTAGTAAGCGAGCAGTACTTC. It specifies CASSPKRLVSEQYF.

This sequence joins TRBV6-1 and TRBJ1-5; a possible D gene is TRBD1 (5 bases). The CDR3 sequence is 18 residues long. The ends were cut back, 5 bases at V and 1 base at J, with 21 bases in the middle. CDR1 is MNHNS and CDR2 is SASEGT in the germline V gene. The CDR3 nucleotides are TGTGCCAGCAGTCGCCCCGTATTGGACACCAAAAGCAATCAGCCCCAGCATTTT. This translates into CASSRPVLDTKSNQPQHF.

The chain combines TRBV10-3 with TRBJ1-2; 9 positions match TRBD1. Trimming took 7 bases from V and 0 from J; bases not matched to a gene: 6. The CDR3 sequence is 15 residues long. Germline V gene lookup returns CDR1 ENHRY and CDR2 SYGVKD. CDR3 coding DNA: TGTGCCATCACTAGGGGACAGGGAACTAACTATGGCTACACCTTC. This gives the protein CAITRGQGTNYGYTF.

This clonotype was seen a single time. The gene calls are TRBV2 and TRBJ2-1; a possible D gene is TRBD2 (7 bases). This CDR3 has 15 amino acids. Germline V gives CDR1 SNHLY, CDR2 FYNNEI. Trimming shortened V by 5 bases and J by 5 bases, and 16 bases separated the two germline ends. CDR3 in amino acids: CASSSGRGLNNEQFF. The CDR3 DNA sequence: TGTGCCAGCAGTTCAGGGCGGGGGCTAAACAATGAGCAGTTCTTC.

About this clonotype: Relative to the germline gene, one junction end is altered; a read error may explain this. The V call is TRBV7-3, the J call TRBJ2-1; 8 bases agree with TRBD2. The CDR3 runs 20 residues. CDR1 is SGHTA, CDR2 FQGTGA, per germline. This CDR3 reads CASSSLGGRERGTSFNEQFF. The CDR3 coding sequence is TGTGCCAGCAGCTCCCTTGGAGGTAGAGAGCGGGGGACTTCCTTCAATGAGCAGTTCTTC.

This clonotype has just a few counts. The genes are TRBV12-5 and TRBJ2-3, with D perhaps TRBD2 (6 bases). Trimming removed 3 bases at V and 2 bases at J, with 12 bases between. Germline assignment: CDR1 LGHNT and CDR2 FRNRAP. The CDR3 runs 15 residues. The CDR3 loop reads CASGFAGLDTDTQYF. The CDR3 DNA is TGTGCTAGTGGTTTCGCGGGGCTGGACACAGATACGCAGTATTTT.

This sequence joins TRBV3-1 and TRBJ2-1; D call uncertain. Deletions cut 0 bases from V and 10 bases from J, with 10 bases between. The CDR3 sequence is 13 residues long. Germline-derived CDR1 and CDR2 are LGHDT and YNNKEL (reference sequence). Here the CDR3 DNA reads TGTGCCAGCAGCCAAGAAATAGGAGTCGAGCAGTTCTTC. Translating it yields CASSQEIGVEQFF.

This chain joins TRBV27 and TRBJ2-3; D remains ambiguous. Trimming took 3 bases from V and 8 from J, leaving 9 bases between them. Germline V gives CDR1 MNHEY, CDR2 SMNVEV (reference sequence). The length of the CDR3 is 12 residues. The CDR3 nucleotides read TGTGCCAGCAGTTTGGTCCGTGGTACGCAGTATTTT. Protein: CASSLVRGTQYF.

The gene calls are TRBV29-1 and TRBJ2-1, with D uncertain. V gave up 3 bases and J gave up 7 bases, with 13 bases separating them. The CDR3 contains 13 residues. CDR1 SQVTM and CDR2 ANQGSEA come from the germline V gene. This chain's CDR3 is CSVDGQVLNEQFF. The CDR3, as DNA: TGCAGCGTTGACGGGCAGGTATTGAATGAGCAGTTCTTC.

The V and J genes are TRBV20-1 and TRBJ2-7; 10 bases map to TRBD2. The V segment lost 6 bases and the J segment 2 bases; nucleotides outside the gene matches: 7. Germline V gene data show CDR1 as DFQATT and CDR2 as SNEGSKA (reference sequence). The CDR3 runs to 14 residues. The CDR3 region is CSAILAGVAYEQYF. The CDR3 nucleotides are TGCAGTGCCATTCTAGCGGGAGTCGCCTACGAGCAGTACTTC.

CDR3: CASSPRDSLTDTQYF. CDR3 sequence (DNA): TGTGCCAGTTCCCCGAGAGACAGTCTCACAGATACGCAGTATTTT. The genes are TRBV27 and TRBJ2-3; tentatively, D is TRBD1 (5 bases). V was pared by 9 bases and J by 2 bases, with 18 bases between. Germline V gene data show CDR1 as MNHEY and CDR2 as SMNVEV (reference sequence). CDR3 length: 15 residues.

The chain is built from TRBV13 and TRBJ1-1; D is unresolved. Germline CDR1 and CDR2: PRHDT and FYEKMQ (reference sequence). The CDR3 is 13 amino acids. CDR3 region: CAGSLRENTEAFF. The CDR3, as DNA: TGTGCTGGCAGCTTACGAGAGAACACTGAAGCTTTCTTT.

As DNA, the CDR3 is TGTGCCAGCAGCCAGCCGGGACTAGACCAGACCCAGTACTTC. It yields the protein CASSQPGLDQTQYF. V and J are TRBV7-8 and TRBJ2-5; 8 positions match TRBD2. The V gene's germline CDR1 is SGHVS and CDR2 FQNEAQ. CDR3 length: 14 amino acids. V trimming: 5 bases; J trimming: 6 bases; junction bases outside the gene matches: 8.

The gene calls are TRBV25-1 and TRBJ2-1; the match to TRBD2 covers 8 bases. The CDR3 is 19 residues long. V shed 3 bases, J shed 5 bases, and the junction held 18 bases outside the gene matches. The germline V gene has CDR1 MGHDK and CDR2 SYGVNS. The CDR3, as DNA: TGTGCCAGCAGTGATCGGGGCTTAGGAGCGGGAGAAGTCCACAATGAGCAGTTCTTC. Protein product: CASSDRGLGAGEVHNEQFF.

The chain has TRBV6-6 and TRBJ2-6, with D perhaps matching TRBD2 (6 bases). Trimming took off 5 bases at V and 0 bases at J, with 11 bases between the two ends. The CDR3 spans 16 residues. In germline, CDR1 is MNHNY, CDR2 SVGAGI (reference sequence). CDR3 bases: TGTGCCAGCAGTCAATCGGGGGTCTCTGGGGCCAACGTCCTGACTTTC. Its translation is CASSQSGVSGANVLTF.

The chain employs TRBV12-5 and TRBJ2-5; D perhaps matches TRBD1 (6 bases). V dropped 5 bases and J dropped 3 bases, with 7 bases sitting between them. Germline V gene sequence: CDR1 LGHNT, CDR2 FRNRAP. The CDR3 contains 12 residues. CDR3 region: CASGQGKETQYF. DNA of the CDR3: TGTGCTAGTGGTCAGGGGAAAGAGACCCAGTACTTC.

CDR3: CASSSMGTNLANEQFF. The CDR3 DNA reads as TGCGCCAGCAGCTCGATGGGGACCAATCTTGCCAATGAGCAGTTCTTC. The chain employs TRBV5-1 and TRBJ2-1; D may be TRBD1 or TRBD2 (5 bases each). This CDR3 has 16 amino acids. Trimming removed 3 bases from V and 6 bases from J, with 19 bases in between. Germline V lookup: CDR1 SGHRS, CDR2 YFSETQ.

The chain combines TRBV5-1 with TRBJ2-1; D unclear. Trimming took 3 bases from V and 7 from J, leaving 8 bases between them. CDR1 and CDR2 (germline): SGHRS, YFSETQ. The CDR3 totals 12 residues. The CDR3 spells CASSSSTNEQFF. DNA for the CDR3: TGCGCCAGCAGCTCATCTACTAATGAGCAGTTCTTC.

The gene calls are TRBV7-9 and TRBJ1-4; 11 positions match TRBD1. The CDR3 length is 16 residues. With V trimmed by 5 bases and J by 5 bases, 7 bases remained unmatched. The germline CDR1 and CDR2 sequences are SEHNR and FQNEAQ (reference sequence). The CDR3 coding sequence is TGTGCCAGCAGCCTTGGACAGGGGGCAAGGAATGAAAAACTGTTTTTT. It codes for CASSLGQGARNEKLFF.

The J gene is TRBJ2-3, the V gene TRBV2, with 7 nucleotides matching TRBD2. The CDR3 is 16 residues long. The germline V gene has CDR1 SNHLY and CDR2 FYNNEI. V trimming: 11 bases; J trimming: 0 bases; junction bases outside the gene matches: 14. The chain's CDR3 is CASSRFGGDSTDTQYF. The CDR3 DNA reads TGTGCCTCTAGCAGATTTGGGGGGGATAGCACAGATACGCAGTATTTT.

The chain couples TRBV27 to TRBJ2-7; a possible D gene is TRBD1 (5 bases). CDR1 and CDR2 (germline): MNHEY, SMNVEV (reference sequence). Deletions cut 6 bases from V and 0 bases from J, with 9 bases between. This CDR3 contains 13 residues. CDR3 sequence (DNA): TGTGCCAGCAGCTTCAGGGACTCCTACGAGCAGTACTTC. Translated: CASSFRDSYEQYF.

This clonotype was detected only a few times. This chain connects TRBV20-1 to TRBJ1-5; D gene ambiguous. The CDR3 sequence is 14 residues long. V was clipped by 6 bases and J by 5 bases, with 17 bases between them. In germline, CDR1 is DFQATT, CDR2 SNEGSKA (reference sequence). DNA of the CDR3: TGCAGTGCCCAGACCGGAGCGGGGTATCAGCCCCAGCATTTT. Translated: CSAQTGAGYQPQHF.

The table lists this clonotype with a count of one. The chain uses TRBV29-1 and TRBJ2-5; D unclear. V gave up 4 bases and J gave up 2 bases, with 8 bases separating them. Looked up from germline, CDR1 is SQVTM and CDR2 is ANQGSEA. CDR3 length equals 12 residues. The CDR3 reads CSVGANQETQYF. CDR3 in DNA: TGCAGCGTTGGAGCAAATCAAGAGACCCAGTACTTC.

This clonotype has only a few counts. The J gene is TRBJ2-4, the V gene TRBV6-5; 7 bases align to TRBD1. The DNA end lines up better with TRBJ2-7; the J call may be wrong. The CDR3 extends over 14 amino acids. CDR1 and CDR2 from the germline V gene are MNHEY and SVGAGI. The CDR3 sequence is CASSYGTEAYEQYF. Written as DNA, the CDR3 is TGTGCCAGCAGTTACGGGACAGAAGCCTACGAGCAGTACTTC.